This T cell receptor (beta chain) came from a study of cytomegalovirus exposure and HLA in healthy donors listed by TCRdb under 2017. With regard to the full study: In an earlier analysis of several hundred of the donors, around 290 Gb of sequence data and 100 million or so unique TCR beta sequences from about 179 million T cells were reported. Across under 500 genotyped donors of the cohort, an average of about 240,000 unique TCR beta nucleotide sequences per donor were sequenced, and approximately 17% of those sequences were non-productive. In an earlier analysis of 500 to 650 of the donors, high-throughput TCR beta sequencing was used to judge whether each TCR beta V gene segment behaved as functional or pseudogenic. Among the approximately 400 genotyped donors, approximately 82% belonged to the genetic ancestry cluster associated with self-reported Caucasian donors. A later genetic analysis used genome-wide SNP genotypes for 398 of the 666 donors, treating that subset as a discovery cohort. Typing coverage varied by locus: roughly 620-630 donors for A, B, C, DRB1 and DQB1; 522 for DQA1; approximately 610 for DPA1; around 450 for DPB1. Several DR-DQ haplotypes were handled as single units for association and clustering, since linkage in the cohort was strong. The study used immunosequencing to profile the T cell repertoires of more than 650 subjects and linked those repertoires to cytomegalovirus serostatus. An early release covering more than 500 HLA-typed donors comprised about 300 gigabases of sequencing data and 65 million to 100 million unique TCR sequences. All discovery cohort repertoires had been generated using a single sequencing platform. A separate validation cohort of 100 to 150 different subjects was used in addition to the roughly 670-subject first cohort. In the later analysis, no new phenotypic data were used to find candidate immune exposures; instead, reliance was placed on TCR beta sequences and their occurrence across donors. A later analysis re-examined previously published TCR beta repertoires from more than 600 donors and added high-resolution HLA genotyping to investigate patterns of TCR occurrence. The study aimed to test whether signatures of past pathogen exposure could be identified by cataloging public T cell receptors. To predict cytomegalovirus infection status, the study combined high-throughput TCR immunosequencing, statistical association of individual TCRs with disease status, and machine learning. Class I and class II HLA loci were covered by the typing at four-digit resolution. Donor age, sex, ethnicity and CMV serostatus were compiled alongside the repertoire data.

Broad study findings and their caveats: Linkage disequilibrium might explain the correlated functional status among segregating V segments, but an unknown experimental factor could not be ruled out. Because counts were too low, about 15 rarely observed V segments, including chromosome 9 orphons, were left out of the earlier analysis of 587 of the donors. In the study, about 150 TCR beta chains were listed as associated with cytomegalovirus. An earlier analysis of approximately 540 of the donors showed that most TCR beta V segments appeared in productive rearrangements either about 87% or about 30% of the time, which broadly matched IMGT annotations. At a false discovery rate of 0.05, a later analysis linked around 17,000 TCR beta sequences to specific HLA alleles. HLA typing was unavailable for some donors at each locus, so association tests used only the typed subset. A cluster of highly shared sequence variants was judged likely to be a technical artifact of the sequencing pipeline. Sequencing depth was assumed to be roughly uniform across donors in the presence/absence analyses, though that assumption may not hold. A later genetic analysis associated a missense DCLRE1C variant with V-gene and J-gene trimming of TCR beta chains, and an independent cohort replicated the association. According to a later genetic analysis, donors in an Asian-associated ancestry cluster had fewer N-insertions in productive TCRs than the approximately 650-donor mean. Some IMGT-functional V segments, including TRBV6-2 and TRBV6-3, could not be told apart with the 87-base-pair reads, so those segments were excluded. In a later analysis, several top co-occurrence clusters were reported to appear linked to parvovirus B19, influenza, CMV and Epstein-Barr virus. Compared with equally common non-associated chains, HLA-associated TCR beta chains in a later analysis were more clonally expanded and had lower generation probabilities. The classifier was reported to diagnose cytomegalovirus status with high specificity and sensitivity in both the original cohort and the validation cohort. According to the authors, the approach could potentially be generalized to other disease states and immunological phenotypes. A later analysis found that most CMV-associated TCR beta chains appeared HLA-restricted, with HLA associations seemingly driven largely by CMV exposure. CMV serostatus was the only immune exposure information available for the cohort. Assigning TCR associations to individual alleles was difficult when HLA alleles, especially DR and DQ, strongly co-occurred. Most TCR sequences were seen in very few donors, while some public TCRs were found in many individuals. The cohort was sequenced for TCR beta chains only, and without alpha or paired-chain data the features that could be detected were limited. A further reported finding was that TCR beta sequences accurately predicted the HLA-A and HLA-B alleles for most subjects in the first cohort. In vitro tests confirmed that three of the cytomegalovirus-associated TCR beta chains recognize cytomegalovirus antigens. In a later analysis, TCR association rates were found to vary across HLA loci, with the most associated TCRs seen for DRB1 alleles and the fewest for HLA-C alleles.

A note on this clone: The specificity of this receptor is unknown.

The cohort comprised 710 or so healthy bone marrow donors. At the time of sampling, every cohort member was nominally healthy, though immune exposures that went unrecorded were likely present. The donor was CMV seropositive and belonged to the group of over 250 seropositive cohort members. A peripheral blood sample was collected from each donor, and TCR beta sequencing was performed on peripheral blood mononuclear cells. The Qiagen DNeasy Blood Extraction Kit was used to extract genomic DNA from the blood cell samples. V trim: 4 bases; J trim: 5 bases; unmatched bases: 5. From the cysteine up to the phenylalanine, the CDR3 has a length of 14 residues. Of the read, only the CDR3 DNA is kept; its 42 bases are in frame from base 1. Per the germline V gene (reference sequence), MNHEY is the CDR1 and SMNVEV is the CDR2. Libraries were built with the immunoSEQ multiplex PCR assay. For the multiplex PCR, a mixture combining 60 forward primers for TCR Vbeta segments and 13 reverse primers for TCR Jbeta segments was used. Amplification of the CDR3 region of rearranged TCR beta genes was performed with a multiplex PCR assay on genomic DNA. The amplified TCR beta libraries were sequenced on the Illumina HiSeq System as 87-base-pair reads. The study's own analysis went as follows. A later analysis tallied roughly 78 million unique TCR beta chains across the 700 or so repertoires, and about 12 million of those chains were shared by two or more donors. Raw reads were error-corrected and collapsed into unique sequences by a nearest-neighbor algorithm in which closely related sequences were merged to remove PCR and sequencing errors. Alignment of CDR3 sequences to IMGT reference sequences was used to assign V, D and J gene segments. For a sequence to be retained, a match of at least six nucleotides was required to both a V gene segment and a J gene segment. A rearrangement was called productive if the CDR3 had no stop codons and remained in frame with V and J, and every other rearrangement was called non-productive. CDR3 was defined according to IMGT convention as the region running from the second conserved V-encoded cysteine to the conserved J-encoded phenylalanine. Sequences without an unambiguous match to a single V gene segment were excluded from the earlier analysis of a few hundred of the donors. In an earlier analysis of about 590 of the donors, a V segment was called functional when productive rearrangements were above 56.7%, and segregating when the standard deviation between donors exceeded 5%. A statistical classification framework was built for diagnosing cytomegalovirus status from the catalog of TCR beta chain sequences. In a later analysis, TCR nucleotide sequences were compared against IMGT/GENE-DB human TR gene sequences so that V and J genes could be assigned. Using the TCRdist pipeline, a later analysis assigned CDR3 sequences along with most-parsimonious VDJ recombination scenarios. In a later analysis, every TCR beta chain was defined by the combination of its CDR3 amino acid sequence and its V-gene family, and reads without a unique V-gene family were dropped. In a later analysis, several hundred highly shared, low-generation-probability nucleotide sequences were removed to address suspected cross-contamination and a sequencing artifact. In a later analysis, a clonal expansion index for each public chain was calculated from normalized within-repertoire ranks of inferred template counts. A later analysis computed generation probabilities with a VDJ recombination model fitted to out-of-frame rearrangements, and checked the results against IGoR. In a later analysis, hypergeometric tests were used to score TCR-TCR, TCR-HLA and TCR-CMV co-occurrence, with a repertoire-size bias correction applied to TCR pairs. False discovery rates were estimated in a later analysis by permuting HLA or CMV assignments 20 times. A later analysis grouped co-occurring TCRs with DBSCAN, adding TCRdist sequence similarity when clustering within HLA-allele-positive subsets. Repertoires with fewer than 30,000 or more than 120,000 public chains were left out of co-occurrence clustering, as were four to six repertoires with anomalous nucleotide sharing. This is the immuneACCESS table as TCRdb keeps it, with only in-frame sequences that have V and J called. A part of the clones is gone; compared with another copy, unresolved V genes explain less than half, and the rest is unexplained. V and J calls and clone size are copied from that table; D and trimming were computed from the DNA. This sample's table carries tens of thousands of clones. In total, the top ten clones hold 15% of the sample.

The specimen sequenced was PBMCs. The V gene is TRBV27 and the J gene is TRBJ1-5; the central 7 bases match TRBD1. This TCR was sampled from a man aged 50 to 60 in good health and CMV-seropositive. The bases are TGTGCCAGCAGTTCCCGGGACAGATATCAGCCCCAGCATTTT. This codes for CASSSRDRYQPQHF.